This passage covers 8 T cell receptor beta chains from one sample sequenced in a study of cytomegalovirus exposure and HLA in healthy donors. The PCR made use of 60 Vbeta and 13 Jbeta primers. TCRdb's copy holds only in-frame clones and misses some; the assay was immunoSEQ multiplex PCR. Altogether some 160,000 clones are present, 75% to 80% being singletons, with the ten largest covering 3.1%. The sequenced sample was PBMCs. All receptors derive from a woman in her forties in good health and CMV-seronegative.

V gene TRBV5-1 combines with J gene TRBJ1-1; 8 bases agree with TRBD1. Germline V gene data show CDR1 as SGHRS and CDR2 as YFSETQ. CDR3 length: 14 amino acids. After removal of 4 bases from V and 4 bases from J, the junction contained 6 bases not matched to a gene. CDR3 loop: CASSPDRVVTEAFF. CDR3 DNA sequence: TGCGCCAGCAGCCCGGACAGGGTTGTCACTGAAGCTTTCTTT.

The V gene is TRBV7-2, the J gene TRBJ2-2; 10 nucleotides agree with TRBD2. CDR3 length: 16 amino acids. The V gene end was trimmed by 5 bases and the J gene end by 1 base; junction bases not matched to a gene: 4. CDR1 is SGHTA, CDR2 FQGNSA, per germline. CDR3: CASSLGLAVNTGELFF. Written as DNA, the CDR3 is TGTGCCAGCAGCCTCGGACTAGCGGTGAACACCGGGGAGCTGTTTTTT.

The chain is built from TRBV19 and TRBJ2-7; TRBD2 matches at 8 bases. Germline loops: CDR1 LNHDA, CDR2 SQIVND (reference sequence). V was clipped by 4 bases and J by 2 bases; unmatched bases: 4. The CDR3 runs 14 residues. The CDR3 sequence is CASSKAGGTYEQYF. The CDR3 bases are TGTGCCAGTAGTAAGGCGGGGGGAACCTACGAGCAGTACTTC. Filled out from reference TRBV19 and TRBJ2-7, the complete variable domain reads DGGITQSPKYLFRKEGQNVTLSCEQNLNHDAMYWYRQDPGQGLRLIYYSQIVNDFQKGDIAEGYSVSREKKESFPLTVTSAQKNPTAFYLCASSKAGGTYEQYFGPGTRLTVT.

The chain employs TRBV6-5 and TRBJ1-6; tentative D call: TRBD1 (5 bases). From germline, CDR1 is MNHEY and CDR2 SVGAGI. CDR3 length equals 14 residues. Trimming pared 2 bases from V and 4 bases from J, leaving 6 bases between. CDR3 in amino acids: CASSYRGYNSPLHF. The CDR3, as DNA: TGTGCCAGCAGTTACCGGGGGTATAATTCACCCCTCCACTTT.

CDR3 amino acids: CASSVGIGGMTEAFF. In nucleotides, the CDR3 is TGTGCCAGCAGCGTAGGGATAGGGGGTATGACTGAAGCTTTCTTT. The genes are TRBV9 and TRBJ1-1; D perhaps matches TRBD1 (6 bases). The CDR3 is made up of 15 amino acids. V dropped 0 bases and J dropped 5 bases, with 14 bases sitting between them. Germline CDR1 reads SGDLS; CDR2 reads YYNGEE.

Comment on this clone: This could be a read error, since a much larger clone is one nucleotide away. V usage is TRBV6-5 and J usage is TRBJ1-1; TRBD1 is a possible D gene (6 bases). V was clipped by 6 bases and J by 1 base, with 9 bases between them. The CDR3 is 13 residues long. The germline V gene encodes CDR1 MNHEY and CDR2 SVGAGI. Here the CDR3 reads CASSLQGNTEAFF. The CDR3 nucleotides are TGTGCCAGCAGCCTACAGGGGAACACTGAAGCTTTCTTT.

This chain uses TRBV29-1 with TRBJ2-3, with a possible D match to TRBD1 (6 bases). Per the germline V gene, CDR1 is SQVTM and CDR2 is ANQGSEA. This CDR3 has 12 residues. The V end lost 3 bases, the J end lost 5 bases, and 9 bases lay between the germline ends. This chain's CDR3 is CSVDQGQDTQYF. As DNA, the CDR3 is TGCAGCGTTGACCAGGGGCAAGATACGCAGTATTTT.

The gene calls are TRBV4-1 and TRBJ2-7; D is possibly TRBD1 (8 bases). CDR1 is MGHRA and CDR2 is YSYEKL in the germline V gene. This CDR3 comprises 19 residues. The V and J ends lost 3 bases and 0 bases respectively, with 24 bases between them. CDR3 amino acids: CASSHGQGSSGGRSYEQYF. The CDR3 DNA reads as TGCGCCAGCAGCCATGGACAGGGAAGCTCGGGGGGTCGCTCCTACGAGCAGTACTTC.